This T cell receptor beta chain was captured by sequencing in a study of T-cell reconstitution after alpha-beta-depleted transplantation in children. For TCRbeta, the library was prepared with unique molecular identifiers. TCRdb reanalysed the PCR reads using MiXCR and keeps one entry per CDR3 protein. The sample has roughly 500,000 distinct CDR3 sequences, about 30% seen once. The CDR3 has 14 residues. Trimming at V came to 4 bases and at J to 7 bases, leaving 7 bases not matched to a gene. The TCR originated in a human donor who donated a stem cell graft to a child with aplastic anemia. Sequenced material: PBMCs from the stem cell graft donor, taken from the stem cell graft. V is TRBV12-3 or TRBV12-4 and J is TRBJ2-1; 7 nucleotides match TRBD2. CDR3 DNA: TGTGCCAGCAGTTCACCGGGACTACCAAATGAGCAGTTCTTC. It translates to CASSSPGLPNEQFF.